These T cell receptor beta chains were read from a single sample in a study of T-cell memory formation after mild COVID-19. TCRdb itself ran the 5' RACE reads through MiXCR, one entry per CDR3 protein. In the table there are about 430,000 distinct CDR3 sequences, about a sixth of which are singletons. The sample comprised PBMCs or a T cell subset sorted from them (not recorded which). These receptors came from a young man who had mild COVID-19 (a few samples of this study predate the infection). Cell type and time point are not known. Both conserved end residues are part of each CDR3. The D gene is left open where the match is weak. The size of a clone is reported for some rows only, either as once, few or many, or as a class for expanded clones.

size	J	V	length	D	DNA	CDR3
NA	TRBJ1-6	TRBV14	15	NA	TGTGCCAGCAGCCAAGACCCGGGGTATGATTCACCCCTCCACTTT	CASSQDPGYDSPLHF
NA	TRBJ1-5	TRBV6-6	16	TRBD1	TGTGCCAGCAGTTACTTCCCAGGGGGACGCAATCAGCCCCAGCATTTT	CASSYFPGGRNQPQHF
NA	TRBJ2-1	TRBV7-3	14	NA	TGTGCCAGCAGCTTAACTGGGCAGGGCGTGGAGCAGTTCTTC	CASSLTGQGVEQFF
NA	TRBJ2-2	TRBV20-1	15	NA	TGCAGTGCTGTCCCCCGGGGGGCATTCGGCGGGGAGCTGTTTTTT	CSAVPRGAFGGELFF
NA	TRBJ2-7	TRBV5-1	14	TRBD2	TGCGCCAGCAGCTCTCCAACTAGCGGGGGCGAGCAGTACTTC	CASSSPTSGGEQYF
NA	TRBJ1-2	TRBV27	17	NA	TGTGCCAGCAGTTCCGCCGGGGCTGTACCCGCTAACTATGGCTACACCTTC	CASSSAGAVPANYGYTF
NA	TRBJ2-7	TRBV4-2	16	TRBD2	TGTGCCAGCAGCCAAGAGTCAGCGGGGGGCCGCTACGAGCAGTACTTC	CASSQESAGGRYEQYF
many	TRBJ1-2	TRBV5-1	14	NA	TGCGCCAGCAGCCCTGATGATCCCCCGGGACGCTACACCTTC	CASSPDDPPGRYTF
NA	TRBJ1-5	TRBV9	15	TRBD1	TGTGCCAGCAGCTATGGGACAGAACGCGTGGAGCCCCAGCATTTT	CASSYGTERVEPQHF
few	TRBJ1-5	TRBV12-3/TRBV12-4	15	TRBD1	TGTGCCAGCAGCCAAACAGGGGGTGGCGATCAGCCCCAGCATTTT	CASSQTGGGDQPQHF
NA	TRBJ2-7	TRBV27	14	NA	TGTGCCAGCAGTCAAGGGGTATATGACTACGAGCAGTACTTC	CASSQGVYDYEQYF
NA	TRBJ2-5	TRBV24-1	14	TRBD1	TGTGCCACCAGTGATTTCCTCGCGGACAGGCCCCTATACTTC	CATSDFLADRPLYF
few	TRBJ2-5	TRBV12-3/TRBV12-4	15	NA	TGTGCCAGCAGTTTTCAGGGGCAGGGGAAAGAGACCCAGTACTTC	CASSFQGQGKETQYF
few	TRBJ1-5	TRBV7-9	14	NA	TGTGCCAGCAGCTTCACAGAAAGCAATCAGCCCCAGCATTTT	CASSFTESNQPQHF
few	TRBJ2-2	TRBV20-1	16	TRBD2	TGCAGTGCTAAGACTAGCGGGGCTCCGAACACCGGGGAGCTGTTTTTT	CSAKTSGAPNTGELFF
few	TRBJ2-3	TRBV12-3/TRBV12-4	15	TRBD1	TGTGCCAGCAGTCCAGGGACAGGGGGCGGGGATACGCAGTATTTT	CASSPGTGGGDTQYF
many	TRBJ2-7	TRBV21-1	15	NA	TGTGCCAGCTCCGCGGGAAGGACAGGATCCTACGAGCAGTACTTC	CASSAGRTGSYEQYF
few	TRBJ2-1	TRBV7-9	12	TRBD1	TGTGCCAGCAGCTCGGGACAGGGGGAGCAGTTCTTC	CASSSGQGEQFF